The source of this T cell receptor (beta chain) is a study of shared clonotypes between healthy human individuals. Profiling relied on immunoSEQ multiplex PCR, and the TCRdb table lists in-frame clones only, not all of them. The profile shows about 490,000 clones, about three quarters of them singletons. The CDR3 contains 17 residues. V gave up 4 bases and J gave up 4 bases, with 20 bases separating them. Germline V gene data show CDR1 as SGHRS and CDR2 as YFSETQ. This sequence originates from a woman aged 35 to 49 in good health. Some clones in this sample may be carry-over from other donors' samples. The sequencing sample was made of PBMCs. The chain joins TRBV5-1 to TRBJ2-2; D could derive from TRBD1 or TRBD2 (5 bases each). CDR3 DNA sequence: TGCGCCAGCAGCCCAGGGAGCGGAACCTCGTCCACCGGGGAGCTGTTTTTT. This gives the protein CASSPGSGTSSTGELFF.